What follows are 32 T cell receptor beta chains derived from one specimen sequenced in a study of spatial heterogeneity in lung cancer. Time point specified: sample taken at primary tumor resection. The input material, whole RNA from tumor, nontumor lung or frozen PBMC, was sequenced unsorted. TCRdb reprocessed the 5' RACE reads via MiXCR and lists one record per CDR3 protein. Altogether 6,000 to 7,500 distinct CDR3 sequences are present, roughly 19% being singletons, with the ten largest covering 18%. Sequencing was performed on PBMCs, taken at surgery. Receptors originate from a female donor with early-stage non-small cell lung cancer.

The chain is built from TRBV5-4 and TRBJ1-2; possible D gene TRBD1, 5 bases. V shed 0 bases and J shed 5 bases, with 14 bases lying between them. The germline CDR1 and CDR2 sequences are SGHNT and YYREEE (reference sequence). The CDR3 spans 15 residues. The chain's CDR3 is CASSLGQQGVYGYTF. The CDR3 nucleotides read TGTGCCAGCAGCTTGGGACAGCAGGGCGTATATGGCTACACCTTC.

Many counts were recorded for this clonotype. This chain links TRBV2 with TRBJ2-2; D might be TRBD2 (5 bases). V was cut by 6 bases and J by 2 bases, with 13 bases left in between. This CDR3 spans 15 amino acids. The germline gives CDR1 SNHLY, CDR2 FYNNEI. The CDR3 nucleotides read TGTGCCAGCAGGGCCCCTAGCACAAACACCGGGGAGCTGTTTTTT. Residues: CASRAPSTNTGELFF.

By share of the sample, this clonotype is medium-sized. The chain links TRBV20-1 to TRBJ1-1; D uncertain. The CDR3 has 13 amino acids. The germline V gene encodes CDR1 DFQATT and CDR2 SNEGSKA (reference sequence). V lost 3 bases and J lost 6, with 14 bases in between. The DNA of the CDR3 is TGCAGTGCTAGTATAGAGGCCACGGCTGAAGCTTTCTTT. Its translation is CSASIEATAEAFF.

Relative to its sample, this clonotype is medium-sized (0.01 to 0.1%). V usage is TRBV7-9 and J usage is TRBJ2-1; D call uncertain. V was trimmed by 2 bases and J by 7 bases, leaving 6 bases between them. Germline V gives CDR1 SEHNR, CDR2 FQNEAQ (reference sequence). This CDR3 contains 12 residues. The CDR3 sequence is CASSLLLNEQFF. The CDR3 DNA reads TGTGCCAGCAGCTTACTTCTAAATGAGCAGTTCTTC.

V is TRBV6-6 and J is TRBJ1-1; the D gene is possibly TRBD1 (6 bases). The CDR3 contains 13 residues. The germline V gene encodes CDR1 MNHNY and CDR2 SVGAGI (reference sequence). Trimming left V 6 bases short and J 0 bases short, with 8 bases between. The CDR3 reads CASRDRLNTEAFF. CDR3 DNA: TGTGCCAGCAGGGACAGACTGAACACTGAAGCTTTCTTT.

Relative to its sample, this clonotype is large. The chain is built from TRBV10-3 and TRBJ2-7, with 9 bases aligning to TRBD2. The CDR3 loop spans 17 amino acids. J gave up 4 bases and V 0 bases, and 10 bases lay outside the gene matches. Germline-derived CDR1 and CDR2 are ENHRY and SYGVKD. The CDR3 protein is CAISESRVSGRGYEQYF. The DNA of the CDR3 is TGTGCCATCAGTGAGTCGCGCGTTAGCGGGAGAGGGTACGAGCAGTACTTC.

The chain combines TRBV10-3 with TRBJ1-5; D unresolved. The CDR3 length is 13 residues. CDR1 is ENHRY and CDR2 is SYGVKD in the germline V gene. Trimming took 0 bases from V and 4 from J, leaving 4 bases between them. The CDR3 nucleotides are TGTGCCATCAGTGAGTCGGGGAATCAGCCCCAGCATTTT. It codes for CAISESGNQPQHF.

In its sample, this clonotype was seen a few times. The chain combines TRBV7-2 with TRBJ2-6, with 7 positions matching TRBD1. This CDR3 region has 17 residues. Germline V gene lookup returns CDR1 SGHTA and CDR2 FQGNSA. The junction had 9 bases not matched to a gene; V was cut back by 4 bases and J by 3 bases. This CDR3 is CASSSLQGFYGANVLTF. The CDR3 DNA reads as TGTGCCAGCAGCTCCTTACAGGGGTTTTATGGGGCCAACGTCCTGACTTTC.

The CDR3 nucleotides read TGTGCCAGCAGTATTAGCGGAGCTAATGAAAAACTGTTTTTT. Encoded protein: CASSISGANEKLFF. The gene calls are TRBV27 and TRBJ1-4; D is uncertain. The CDR3 is 14 residues long. Trimming left V 5 bases short and J 3 bases short, with 10 bases between. Germline V lookup: CDR1 MNHEY, CDR2 SMNVEV (reference sequence).

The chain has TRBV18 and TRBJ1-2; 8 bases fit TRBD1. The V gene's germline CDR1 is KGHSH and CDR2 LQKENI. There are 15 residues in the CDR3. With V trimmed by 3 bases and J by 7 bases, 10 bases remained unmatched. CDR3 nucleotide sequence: TGTGCCAGCTCACCCGAAGCAGGGGGCGCATTTGGCTACACCTTC. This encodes CASSPEAGGAFGYTF.

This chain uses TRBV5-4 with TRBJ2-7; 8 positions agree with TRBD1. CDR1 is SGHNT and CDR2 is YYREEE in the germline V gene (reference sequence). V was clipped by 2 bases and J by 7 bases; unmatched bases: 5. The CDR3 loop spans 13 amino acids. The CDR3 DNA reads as TGTGCCAGCAGCTTCGCGACAGGGGATGAGCAGTACTTC. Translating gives CASSFATGDEQYF. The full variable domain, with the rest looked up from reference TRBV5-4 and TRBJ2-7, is ETGVTQSPTHLIKTRGQQVTLRCSSQSGHNTVSWYQQALGQGPQFIFQYYREEENGRGNFPPRFSGLQFPNYSSELNVNALELDDSALYLCASSFATGDEQYFGPGTRLTVT.

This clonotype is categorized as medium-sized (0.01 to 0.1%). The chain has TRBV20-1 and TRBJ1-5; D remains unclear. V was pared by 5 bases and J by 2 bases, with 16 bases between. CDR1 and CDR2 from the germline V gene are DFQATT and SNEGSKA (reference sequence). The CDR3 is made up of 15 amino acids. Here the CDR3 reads CSAAVPGGGNQPQHF. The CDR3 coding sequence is TGCAGTGCTGCAGTCCCCGGTGGCGGCAATCAGCCCCAGCATTTT.

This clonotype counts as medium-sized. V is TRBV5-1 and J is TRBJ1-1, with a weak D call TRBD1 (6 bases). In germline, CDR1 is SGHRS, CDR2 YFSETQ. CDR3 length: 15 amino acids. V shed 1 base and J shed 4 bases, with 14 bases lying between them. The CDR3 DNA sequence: TGCGCCAGCAGCTTGTTCCAGGGGAAATCCACTGAAGCTTTCTTT. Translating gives CASSLFQGKSTEAFF.

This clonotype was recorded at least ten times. This CDR3 is CASSQDTANSGNTIYF. CDR3 nucleotide sequence: TGTGCCAGCAGCCAAGATACAGCAAACTCTGGAAACACCATATATTTT. The chain uses TRBV4-2 and TRBJ1-3; D uncertain. Trimming removed 0 bases at V and 0 bases at J, with 9 bases between. CDR1 and CDR2 (germline): LGHNA, YNFKEQ. The CDR3 has 16 amino acids.

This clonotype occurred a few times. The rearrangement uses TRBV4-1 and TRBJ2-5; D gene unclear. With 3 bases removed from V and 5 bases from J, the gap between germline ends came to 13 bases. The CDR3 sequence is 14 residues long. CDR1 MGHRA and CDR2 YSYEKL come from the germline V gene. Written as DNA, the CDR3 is TGCGCCAGCAGCCACGAACACCTATGGGAGACCCAGTACTTC. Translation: CASSHEHLWETQYF.

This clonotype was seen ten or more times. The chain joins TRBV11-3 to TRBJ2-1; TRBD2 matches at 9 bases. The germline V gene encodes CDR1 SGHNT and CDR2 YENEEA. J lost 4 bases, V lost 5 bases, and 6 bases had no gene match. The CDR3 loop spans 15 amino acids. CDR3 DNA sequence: TGTGCCAGCAGCCTGGGCGGGAGGGTATACAATGAGCAGTTCTTC. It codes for CASSLGGRVYNEQFF. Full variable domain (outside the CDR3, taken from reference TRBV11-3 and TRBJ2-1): EAGVVQSPRYKIIEKKQPVAFWCNPISGHNTLYWYLQNLGQGPELLIRYENEEAVDDSQLPKDRFSAERLKGVDSTLKIQPAELGDSAVYLCASSLGGRVYNEQFFGPGTRLTVL.

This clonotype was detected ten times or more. Here the CDR3 DNA reads TGTGCCAGCAGCTTGGGGGATAGGGGTCAGCCCCAGCATTTT. Residues: CASSLGDRGQPQHF. V and J are TRBV13 and TRBJ1-5; D is perhaps TRBD1 (5 bases). Germline-derived CDR1 and CDR2 are PRHDT and FYEKMQ (reference sequence). The CDR3 runs 14 residues. V shed 3 bases and J shed 6 bases, with 12 bases lying between them. Full variable domain (remainder filled in from reference TRBV13 and TRBJ1-5): AAGVIQSPRHLIKEKRETATLKCYPIPRHDTVYWYQQGPGQDPQFLISFYEKMQSDKGSIPDRFSAQQFSDYHSELNMSSLELGDSALYFCASSLGDRGQPQHFGDGTRLSIL.

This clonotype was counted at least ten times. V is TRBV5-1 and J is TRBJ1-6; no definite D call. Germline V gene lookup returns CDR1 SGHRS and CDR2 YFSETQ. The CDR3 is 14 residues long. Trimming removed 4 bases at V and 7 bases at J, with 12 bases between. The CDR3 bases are TGCGCCAGCAGCATCGGAGAAAGGAATTCACCCCTCCACTTT. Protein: CASSIGERNSPLHF.

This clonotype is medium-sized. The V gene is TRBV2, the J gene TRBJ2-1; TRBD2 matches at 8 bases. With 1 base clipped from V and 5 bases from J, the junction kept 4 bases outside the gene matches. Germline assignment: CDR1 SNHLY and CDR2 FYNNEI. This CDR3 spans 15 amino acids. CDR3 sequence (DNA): TGTGCCAGCAGTGAAGAGGGTAGCGGGGACAATGAGCAGTTCTTC. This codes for CASSEEGSGDNEQFF.

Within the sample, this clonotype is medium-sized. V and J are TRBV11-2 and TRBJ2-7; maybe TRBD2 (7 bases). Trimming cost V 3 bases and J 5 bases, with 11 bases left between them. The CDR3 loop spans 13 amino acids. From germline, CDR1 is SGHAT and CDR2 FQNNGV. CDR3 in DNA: TGTGCCAGCAGCTTGGAGGGGGGGGACGAGCAGTACGTC. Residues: CASSLEGGDEQYV.

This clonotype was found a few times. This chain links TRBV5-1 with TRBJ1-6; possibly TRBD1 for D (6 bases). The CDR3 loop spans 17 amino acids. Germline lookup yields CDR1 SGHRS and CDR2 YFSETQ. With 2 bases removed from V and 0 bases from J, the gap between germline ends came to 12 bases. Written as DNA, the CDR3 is TGCGCCAGCAGCTTCCGGGGGCGAAGCTCCTATAATTCACCCCTCCACTTT. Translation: CASSFRGRSSYNSPLHF.

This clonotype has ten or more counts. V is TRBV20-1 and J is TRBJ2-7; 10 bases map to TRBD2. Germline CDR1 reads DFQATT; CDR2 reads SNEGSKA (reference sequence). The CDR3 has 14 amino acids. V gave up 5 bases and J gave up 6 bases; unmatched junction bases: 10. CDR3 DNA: TGCAGTGCTGGGAAACCGGGACTAGCGACCGAGCAGTACTTC. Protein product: CSAGKPGLATEQYF.

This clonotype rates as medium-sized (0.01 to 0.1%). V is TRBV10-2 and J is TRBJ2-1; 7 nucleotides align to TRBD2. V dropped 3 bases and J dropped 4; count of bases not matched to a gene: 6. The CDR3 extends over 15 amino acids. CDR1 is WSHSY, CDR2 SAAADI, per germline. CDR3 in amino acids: CASSDEREGYNEQFF. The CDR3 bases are TGCGCCAGCAGTGACGAGAGGGAGGGTTACAATGAGCAGTTCTTC.

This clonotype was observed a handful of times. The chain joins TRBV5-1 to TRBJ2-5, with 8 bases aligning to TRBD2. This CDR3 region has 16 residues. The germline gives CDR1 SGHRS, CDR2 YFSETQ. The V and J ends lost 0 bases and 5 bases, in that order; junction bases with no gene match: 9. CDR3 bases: TGCGCCAGCAGCTTGGCGGTAGCGGGGCCAGAGGAGACCCAGTACTTC. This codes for CASSLAVAGPEETQYF.

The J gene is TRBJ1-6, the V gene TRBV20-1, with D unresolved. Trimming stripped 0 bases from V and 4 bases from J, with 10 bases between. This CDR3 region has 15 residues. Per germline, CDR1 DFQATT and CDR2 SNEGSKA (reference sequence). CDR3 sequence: CSARDRAEYNSPLHF. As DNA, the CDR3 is TGCAGTGCTAGAGATAGGGCAGAGTATAATTCACCCCTCCACTTT.

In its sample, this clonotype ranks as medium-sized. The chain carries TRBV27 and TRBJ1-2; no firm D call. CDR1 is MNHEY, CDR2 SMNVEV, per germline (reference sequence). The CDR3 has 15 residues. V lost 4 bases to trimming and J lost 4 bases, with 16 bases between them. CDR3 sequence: CASSSAPGSRYGYTF. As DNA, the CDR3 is TGTGCCAGCAGTTCAGCCCCGGGGTCGCGCTATGGCTACACCTTC.

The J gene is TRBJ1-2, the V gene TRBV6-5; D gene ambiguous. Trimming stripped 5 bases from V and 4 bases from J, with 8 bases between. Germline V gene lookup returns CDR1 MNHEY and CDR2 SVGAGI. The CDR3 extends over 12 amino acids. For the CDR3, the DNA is TGTGCCAGCAGTCCCAAAGGCTATGGCTACACCTTC. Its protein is CASSPKGYGYTF.

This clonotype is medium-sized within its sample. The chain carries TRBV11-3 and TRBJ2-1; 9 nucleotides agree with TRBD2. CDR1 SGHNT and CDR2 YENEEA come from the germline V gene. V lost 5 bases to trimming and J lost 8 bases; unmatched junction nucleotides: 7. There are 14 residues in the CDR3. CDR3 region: CASSARLAEDEQFF. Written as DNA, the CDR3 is TGTGCCAGCAGCGCAAGACTAGCGGAGGATGAGCAGTTCTTC.

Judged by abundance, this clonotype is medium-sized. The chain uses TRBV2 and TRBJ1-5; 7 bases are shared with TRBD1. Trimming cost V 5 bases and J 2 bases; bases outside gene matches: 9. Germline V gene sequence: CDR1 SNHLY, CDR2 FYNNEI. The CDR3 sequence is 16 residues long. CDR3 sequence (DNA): TGTGCCAGCAGTCCCATCTACAGGGGAGGCAATCAGCCCCAGCATTTT. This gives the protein CASSPIYRGGNQPQHF.

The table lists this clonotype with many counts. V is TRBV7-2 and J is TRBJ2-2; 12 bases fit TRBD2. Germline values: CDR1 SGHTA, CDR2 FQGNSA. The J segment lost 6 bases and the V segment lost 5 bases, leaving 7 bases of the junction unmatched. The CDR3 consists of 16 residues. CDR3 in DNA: TGTGCCAGCAGCCCTCGACTAGCGGGAGTTGCCGGGGAGCTGTTTTTT. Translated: CASSPRLAGVAGELFF.

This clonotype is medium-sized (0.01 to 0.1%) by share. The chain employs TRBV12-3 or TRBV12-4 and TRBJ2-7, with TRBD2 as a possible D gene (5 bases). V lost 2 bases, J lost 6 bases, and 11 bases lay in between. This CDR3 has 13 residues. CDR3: CASSLNDGGEQYF. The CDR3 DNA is TGTGCCAGCAGTTTAAATGACGGAGGCGAGCAGTACTTC.

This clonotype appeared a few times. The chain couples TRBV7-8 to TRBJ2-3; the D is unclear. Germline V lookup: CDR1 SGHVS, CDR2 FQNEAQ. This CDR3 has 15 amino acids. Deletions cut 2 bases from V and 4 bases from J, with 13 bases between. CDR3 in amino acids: CASSLLWGVADTQYF. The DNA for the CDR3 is TGTGCCAGCAGCTTACTCTGGGGTGTAGCAGATACGCAGTATTTT.